This T cell receptor beta chain was sequenced in a study of graft-versus-host responses after intestinal transplantation (dated by TCRdb to the early 2020s). Turning to the overall study: Multivisceral, liver-intestinal, or isolated intestinal transplants were received by the recipients. The cohort enrolled about two dozen intestinal transplant recipients including one retransplant, and a few patients lacking pretransplant specimens were excluded. Every recipient was given anti-thymocyte globulin induction, then maintenance tacrolimus and steroids for 3 to 4 years. Donor T cell macrochimerism was defined as a peak of at least 4% donor T cells among recipient peripheral blood mononuclear cells. Bulk TCR-beta CDR3 sequencing was used to track graft-versus-host and host-versus-graft alloreactive T cell clones in the graft, circulation and bone marrow after intestinal transplantation. Alloreactive clones were identified by sequencing pre-transplant mixed lymphocyte reaction products and comparing these products with unstimulated pre-transplant donor and recipient T cells. Samples from a few later patients were sequenced in-house on an Illumina MiSeq with MiXCR processing rather than by the commercial service. The paper's findings and limits, for the study overall: GvH clones were detected in recipient bone marrow, and some of these GvH clones were observed earlier in ileal mucosa or blood, consistent with an intestinal mucosal origin. The conclusions were limited by the relatively low number and heterogeneity of the intestinal transplant patients. Patients with donor T cell macrochimerism had high GvH to HvG T cell clonal ratios in their allografts. Early after transplant, declines in HvG clones were associated with peak levels of circulating GvH clones.

Counted from cysteine to phenylalanine, this CDR3 has 13 amino acids. Here the CDR3 DNA is all that survives: 39 bases in frame from base 1. V drops 3 bases and J drops 8 bases, leaving 9 bases in between. The germline V gene (reference sequence) gives CDR1 as SGHNT and CDR2 as YYREEE. Note on this clone: Its binding antigen is unknown. No base qualities exist here, and no much larger clone lies one base off it.

Libraries were constructed by the immunoSEQ multiplex PCR assay. For most patients, genomic DNA was subjected to high-throughput TCR-beta CDR3 sequencing by Adaptive Biotechnologies. The source study handled its data this way. TCR sequencing data for over 15 patients were retrieved from Adaptive's ImmunoSEQ software; three other patients were processed with MiXCR and VDJtools. CDR3 nucleotide sequences shared by donor and recipient were removed because the origin of these sequences could not be assigned. At least 2-fold expansion over unstimulated cells and a minimum CFSE-low frequency of 0.002% (template counts) or 0.001% (read counts) were required for clones to be classified as alloreactive. Clones detected in sequenced pre-transplant spleen, lymph node, or MLR CFSE-low populations of the donor or recipient were defined as mappable. Cumulative frequency of alloreactive clones was calculated as a percentage of all sequences weighted by copy number. The table was pulled from immuneACCESS by TCRdb, which kept in-frame rearrangements only. Such tables lose some clones; where checked, under half of the loss comes from unresolved V genes, and the rest has no known cause. That table is the source of V, J and clone size, and D and trimming were worked out from the DNA. The sample data list approximately 54,000 clones, and 91% of these were observed just once. The ten largest account for around 5.1% of the sample.

Blood samples were collected up to 4 times in the first month after transplant and then at least monthly when available. The sample in question was PBMCs, obtained 650 to 680 days after intestinal transplant. Recombination linked TRBV5-4 to TRBJ1-6; the D gene cannot be resolved reliably. The sequence came from a human patient who received an intestinal transplant, so some T cells may come from the graft donor. The DNA sequence is as follows: TGTGCCAGCAGCTCCGTCGGGGATTCACCCCTCCACTTT. Its amino acids are CASSSVGDSPLHF.